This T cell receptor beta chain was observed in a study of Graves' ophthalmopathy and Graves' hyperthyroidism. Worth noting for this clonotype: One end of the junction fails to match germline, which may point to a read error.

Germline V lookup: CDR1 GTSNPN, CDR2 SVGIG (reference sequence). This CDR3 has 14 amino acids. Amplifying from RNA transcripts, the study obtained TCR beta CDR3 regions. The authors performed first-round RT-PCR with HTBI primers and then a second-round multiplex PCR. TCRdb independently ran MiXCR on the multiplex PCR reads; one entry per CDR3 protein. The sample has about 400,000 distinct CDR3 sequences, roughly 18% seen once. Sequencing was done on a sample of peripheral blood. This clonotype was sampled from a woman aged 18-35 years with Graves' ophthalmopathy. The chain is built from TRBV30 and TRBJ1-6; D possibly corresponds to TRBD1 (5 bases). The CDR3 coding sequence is TGTGCCTGGAGTGTAAGTTCGACAGCAGTTTGGGCATCGTTT. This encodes CAWSVSSTAVWASF.